The source of this T cell receptor (beta chain) is a study of cytotoxic CD8 clonotypes in ibrutinib-treated CLL. Study summary: For this cohort, patients were some 12 relapsed/refractory and some 15 treatment-naive, while roughly 17 were IGHV unmutated.

The study, taken as a whole, reports: The study found public clonotypes uncommon, contracting or stable on treatment. Patients showed higher baseline clonality than age-matched healthy donors, and it tracked circulating CD8+ T-cell counts.

TCRdb's table, derived via immunoSEQ multiplex PCR, lists solely in-frame clones and lacks some. Seen here are approximately 190,000 clones, around 70% observed once, and the top ten hold roughly 5.9%. A note on this clone: The antigen remains undetermined.

For TCR beta libraries, roughly 2.2 micrograms of genomic DNA were obtained from cryopreserved PBMCs. The TCR was taken from a human donor with chronic lymphocytic leukemia. The sample in question was PBMCs, obtained after 12 months of ibrutinib treatment.

The CDR3 reads CASGRTDQETQYF. The CDR3 DNA follows: TGCGCCAGCGGGAGGACAGATCAAGAGACCCAGTACTTC. V is TRBV5-1 and J is TRBJ2-5, with D perhaps assigned TRBD1 or TRBD2 (6 bases each). Germline-derived CDR1 and CDR2 are SGHRS and YFSETQ. The CDR3 is 13 amino acids. Trimming removed 7 bases at V and 2 bases at J, with 12 bases between.